The entry that follows covers one TCR beta chain sequence. The CDR3 sequence is 17 residues long. The ends lost 3 bases at V and 2 bases at J; junction bases unmatched: 8. Germline CDR1 SGHVT, CDR2 SQSDAQ. This sample was taken from a study of blood T cell repertoires in COVID-19. At the level of the study: Samples came from the United States, Italy and Spain, spanning acute and convalescent COVID-19. Sample material is recorded as cDNA or gDNA derived from T cells, B-cell-depleted T cells, or PBMCs.

In the original workflow: Estimated nucleated cell counts came from reference gene primer amplification. Produced via immunoSEQ multiplex PCR; TCRdb's table is partial and in-frame only. V, J and clone size derive from that table, while D and trimming were established from the DNA sequence. The sample lists under 350,000 clones, 85% to 90% occurring once. This chain uses TRBV7-4 with TRBJ2-7, with 12 bases fitting TRBD2. The TCR sequence derives from a human donor in a cohort sampled during active COVID-19. The sample consisted of peripheral blood. CDR3 protein: CASSLVLAGGRTYEQYF. The DNA of the CDR3 is TGTGCCAGCAGCTTGGTCCTAGCGGGAGGGAGGACCTACGAGCAGTACTTC.